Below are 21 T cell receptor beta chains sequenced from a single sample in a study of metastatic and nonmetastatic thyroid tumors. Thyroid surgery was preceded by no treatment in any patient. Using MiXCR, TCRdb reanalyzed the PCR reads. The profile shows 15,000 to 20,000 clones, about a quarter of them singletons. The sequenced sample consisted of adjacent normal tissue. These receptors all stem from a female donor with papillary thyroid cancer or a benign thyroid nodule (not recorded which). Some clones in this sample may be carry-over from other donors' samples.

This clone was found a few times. As DNA, the CDR3 is TGTGCCAGCAGCTTAAGGGGGTCCGAGCAGTACTTC. Its protein is CASSLRGSEQYF. The V and J genes are TRBV11-3 and TRBJ2-7; D may be TRBD1 (6 bases). Trimming removed 2 bases at V and 6 bases at J, with 8 bases between. In germline, CDR1 is SGHNT, CDR2 YENEEA. The CDR3 runs to 12 residues.

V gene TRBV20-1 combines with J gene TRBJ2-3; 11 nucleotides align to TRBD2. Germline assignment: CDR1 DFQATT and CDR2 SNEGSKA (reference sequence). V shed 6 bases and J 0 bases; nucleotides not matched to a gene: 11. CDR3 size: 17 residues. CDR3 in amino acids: CSALGLAGGRSTDTQYF. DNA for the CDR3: TGCAGTGCCCTCGGGCTAGCGGGAGGAAGAAGCACAGATACGCAGTATTTT.

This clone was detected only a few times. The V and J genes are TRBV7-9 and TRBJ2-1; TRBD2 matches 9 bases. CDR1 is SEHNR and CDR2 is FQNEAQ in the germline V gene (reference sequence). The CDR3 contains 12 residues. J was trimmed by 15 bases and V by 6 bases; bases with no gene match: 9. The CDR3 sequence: CASSSSGTSWFF. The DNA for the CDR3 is TGTGCCAGCAGTTCTTCCGGGACTAGCTGGTTCTTC.

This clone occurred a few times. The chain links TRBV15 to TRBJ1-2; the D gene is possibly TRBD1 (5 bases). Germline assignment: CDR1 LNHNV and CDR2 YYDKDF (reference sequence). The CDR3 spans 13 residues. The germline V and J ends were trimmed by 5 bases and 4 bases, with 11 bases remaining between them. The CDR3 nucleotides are TGTGCCACCAGCGGGACCTCTGGCTATGGCTACACCTTC. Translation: CATSGTSGYGYTF.

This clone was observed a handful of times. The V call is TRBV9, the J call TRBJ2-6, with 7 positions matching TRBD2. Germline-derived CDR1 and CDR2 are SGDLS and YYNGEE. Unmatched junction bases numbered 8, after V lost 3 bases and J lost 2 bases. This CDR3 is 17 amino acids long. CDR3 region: CASSERGISTGANVLTF. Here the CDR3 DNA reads TGTGCCAGCAGCGAGCGGGGAATCTCTACTGGGGCCAACGTCCTGACTTTC.

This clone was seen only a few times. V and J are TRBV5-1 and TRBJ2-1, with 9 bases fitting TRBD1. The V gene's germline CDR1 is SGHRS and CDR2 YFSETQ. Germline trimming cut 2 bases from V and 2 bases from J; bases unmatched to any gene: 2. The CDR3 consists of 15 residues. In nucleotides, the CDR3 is TGCGCCAGCAGCTTACAGGGGGCAACCTACAATGAGCAGTTCTTC. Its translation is CASSLQGATYNEQFF. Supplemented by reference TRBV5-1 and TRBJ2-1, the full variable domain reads KAGVTQTPRYLIKTRGQQVTLSCSPISGHRSVSWYQQTPGQGLQFLFEYFSETQRNKGNFPGRFSGRQFSNSRSEMNVSTLELGDSALYLCASSLQGATYNEQFFGPGTRLTVL.

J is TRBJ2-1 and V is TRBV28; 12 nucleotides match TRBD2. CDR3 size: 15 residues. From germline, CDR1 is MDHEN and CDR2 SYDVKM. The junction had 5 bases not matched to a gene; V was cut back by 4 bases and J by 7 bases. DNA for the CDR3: TGTGCCAGCAGTTCCCGACTAGCGGGAGTAAATGAGCAGTTCTTC. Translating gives CASSSRLAGVNEQFF.

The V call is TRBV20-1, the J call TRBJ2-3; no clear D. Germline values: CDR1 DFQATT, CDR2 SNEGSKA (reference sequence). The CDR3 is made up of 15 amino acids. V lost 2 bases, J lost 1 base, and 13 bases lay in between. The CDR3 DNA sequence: TGCAGTGCTAGAAATCCGGGCACAGGCACAGATACGCAGTATTTT. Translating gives CSARNPGTGTDTQYF.

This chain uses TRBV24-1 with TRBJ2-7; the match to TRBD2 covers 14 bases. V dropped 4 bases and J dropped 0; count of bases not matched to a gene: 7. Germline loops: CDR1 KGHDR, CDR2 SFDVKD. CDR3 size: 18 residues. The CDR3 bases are TGTGCCACCAGTGACGGGACTAGCGGGAGCAGGAGCTCCTACGAGCAGTACTTC. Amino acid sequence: CATSDGTSGSRSSYEQYF.

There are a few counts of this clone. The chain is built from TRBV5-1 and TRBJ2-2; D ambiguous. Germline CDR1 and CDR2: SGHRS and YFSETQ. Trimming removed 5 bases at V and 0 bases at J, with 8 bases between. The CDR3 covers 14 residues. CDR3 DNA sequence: TGCGCCAGCAGGAGCACAGCGAACACCGGGGAGCTGTTTTTT. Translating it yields CASRSTANTGELFF.

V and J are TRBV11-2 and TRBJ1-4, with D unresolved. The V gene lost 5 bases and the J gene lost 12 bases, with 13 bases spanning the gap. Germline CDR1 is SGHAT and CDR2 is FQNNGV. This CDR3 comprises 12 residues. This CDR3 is CASSILFGELFF. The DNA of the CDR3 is TGTGCCAGCAGCATCTTGTTCGGGGAACTGTTTTTT.

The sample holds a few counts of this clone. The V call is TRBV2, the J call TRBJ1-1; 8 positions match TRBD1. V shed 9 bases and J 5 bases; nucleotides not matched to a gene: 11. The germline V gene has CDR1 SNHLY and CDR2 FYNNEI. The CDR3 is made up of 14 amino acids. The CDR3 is CASGLDRGGTEAFF. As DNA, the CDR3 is TGTGCCAGTGGGCTCGACAGGGGAGGGACTGAAGCTTTCTTT.

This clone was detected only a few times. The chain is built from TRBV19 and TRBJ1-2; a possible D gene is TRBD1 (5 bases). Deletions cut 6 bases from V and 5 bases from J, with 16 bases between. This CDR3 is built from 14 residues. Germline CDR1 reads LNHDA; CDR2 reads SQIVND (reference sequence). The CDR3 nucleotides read TGTGCCAGTAGCCCCGACCGACAGATATATGGCTACACCTTC. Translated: CASSPDRQIYGYTF.

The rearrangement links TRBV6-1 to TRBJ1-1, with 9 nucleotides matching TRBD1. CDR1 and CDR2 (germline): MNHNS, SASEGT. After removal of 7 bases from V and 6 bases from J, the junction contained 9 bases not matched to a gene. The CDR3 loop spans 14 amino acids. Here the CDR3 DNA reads TGTGCCAGCATCCACGACAGGGGGATCTCTGAAGCTTTCTTT. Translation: CASIHDRGISEAFF.

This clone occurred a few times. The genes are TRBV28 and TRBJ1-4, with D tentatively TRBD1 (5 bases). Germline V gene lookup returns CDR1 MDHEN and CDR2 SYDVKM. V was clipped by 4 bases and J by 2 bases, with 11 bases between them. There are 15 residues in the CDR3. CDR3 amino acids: CASSYGGATNEKLFF. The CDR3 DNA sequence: TGTGCCAGCAGTTACGGGGGTGCTACTAATGAAAAACTGTTTTTT.

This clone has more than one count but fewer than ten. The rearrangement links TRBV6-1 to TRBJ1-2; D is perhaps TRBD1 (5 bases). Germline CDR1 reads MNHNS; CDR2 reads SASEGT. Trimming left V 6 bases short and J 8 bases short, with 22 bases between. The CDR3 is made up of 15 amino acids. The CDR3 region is CASRLKPTGVRGYTF. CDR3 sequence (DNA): TGTGCCAGCAGACTTAAACCGACGGGGGTAAGAGGCTACACCTTC.

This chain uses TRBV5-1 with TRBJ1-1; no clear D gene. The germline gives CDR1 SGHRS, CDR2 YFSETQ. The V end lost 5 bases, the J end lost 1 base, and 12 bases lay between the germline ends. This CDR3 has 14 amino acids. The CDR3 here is CASREYTKNTEAFF. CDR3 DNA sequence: TGCGCCAGCAGGGAATATACAAAGAACACTGAAGCTTTCTTT. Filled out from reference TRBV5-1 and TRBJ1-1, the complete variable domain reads KAGVTQTPRYLIKTRGQQVTLSCSPISGHRSVSWYQQTPGQGLQFLFEYFSETQRNKGNFPGRFSGRQFSNSRSEMNVSTLELGDSALYLCASREYTKNTEAFFGQGTRLTVV.

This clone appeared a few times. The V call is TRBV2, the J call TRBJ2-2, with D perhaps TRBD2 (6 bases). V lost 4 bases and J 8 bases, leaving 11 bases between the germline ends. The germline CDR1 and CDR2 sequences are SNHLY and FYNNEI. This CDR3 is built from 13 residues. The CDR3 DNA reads TGTGCCAGCAGTGGCTCGCGGGAAGGGGAGCTGTTTTTT. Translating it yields CASSGSREGELFF.

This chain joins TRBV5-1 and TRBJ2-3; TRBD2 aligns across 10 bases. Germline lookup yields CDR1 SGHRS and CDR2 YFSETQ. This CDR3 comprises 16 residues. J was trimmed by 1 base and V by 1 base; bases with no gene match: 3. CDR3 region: CASSLTGTSGTDTQYF. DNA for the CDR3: TGCGCCAGCAGCTTGACCGGGACTAGCGGCACAGATACGCAGTATTTT.

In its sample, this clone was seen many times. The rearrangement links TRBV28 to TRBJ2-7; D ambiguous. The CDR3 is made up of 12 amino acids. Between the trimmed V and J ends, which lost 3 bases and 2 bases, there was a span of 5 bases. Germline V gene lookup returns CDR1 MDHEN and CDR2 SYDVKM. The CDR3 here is CASSFRTYEQYF. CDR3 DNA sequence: TGTGCCAGCAGTTTTAGGACCTACGAGCAGTACTTC.

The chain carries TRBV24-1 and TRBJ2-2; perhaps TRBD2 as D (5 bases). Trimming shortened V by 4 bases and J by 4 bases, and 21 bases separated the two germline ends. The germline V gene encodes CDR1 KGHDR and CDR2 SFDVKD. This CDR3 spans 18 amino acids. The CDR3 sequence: CATSDDPSEGLVTGELFF. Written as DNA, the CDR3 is TGTGCCACCAGTGACGACCCCTCGGAAGGACTGGTCACCGGGGAGCTGTTTTTT.